These T cell receptor beta chains were read from a single sample in a study of cytomegalovirus exposure and HLA in healthy donors. Method: immunoSEQ multiplex PCR; TCRdb's copy keeps in-frame clones and lacks some. The data hold some 240,000 clones, with around 87% observed a single time. Sequenced sample: PBMCs. These receptors came from a young woman in good health and CMV-seropositive. Each CDR3 is given with its conserved first and last residue. The order of the fields is V gene, CDR3 protein.

v_gene: TRBV7-8; CDR3aa: CASSPSRVYEQYF
v_gene: TRBV7-9; CDR3aa: CASSLDPGWSIQYF
v_gene: TRBV28; CDR3aa: CASSFGETPYEQYF
v_gene: TRBV21-1; CDR3aa: CASSKGTERMNTEAFF
v_gene: TRBV5-6; CDR3aa: CASSLAGQGSETQYF
v_gene: TRBV11-2; CDR3aa: CASSQIRGLAEFYEQYF
v_gene: TRBV27; CDR3aa: CASSPYSGDGETQYF
v_gene: TRBV18; CDR3aa: CASSPGGSSNYGYTF
v_gene: TRBV7-8; CDR3aa: CASGPTLAGEETQYF
v_gene: TRBV7-8; CDR3aa: CASSLALAGPQETQYF
v_gene: TRBV4-1; CDR3aa: CASSPWDSSIGEPQHF
v_gene: TRBV25-1; CDR3aa: CASSETGRGGPSYEQYF
v_gene: TRBV4-2; CDR3aa: CASSQGGRTSGREEQYF
v_gene: TRBV19; CDR3aa: CASSIAVKTWNTEAFF
v_gene: TRBV7-9; CDR3aa: CASSPWGDGAKNIQYF
v_gene: TRBV9; CDR3aa: CASSVADLNTEAFF
v_gene: TRBV29-1; CDR3aa: CSVHSGRDLDTQYF